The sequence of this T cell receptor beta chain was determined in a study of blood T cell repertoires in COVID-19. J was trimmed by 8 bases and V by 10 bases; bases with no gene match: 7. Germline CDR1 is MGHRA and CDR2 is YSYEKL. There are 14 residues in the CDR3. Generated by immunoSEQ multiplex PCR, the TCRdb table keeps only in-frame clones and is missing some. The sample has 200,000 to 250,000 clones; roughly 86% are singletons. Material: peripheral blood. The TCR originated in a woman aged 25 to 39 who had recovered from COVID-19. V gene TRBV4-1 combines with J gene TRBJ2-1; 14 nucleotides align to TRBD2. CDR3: CATRLAGGLDEQFF. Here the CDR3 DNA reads TGCGCCACAAGACTAGCGGGGGGGCTCGATGAGCAGTTCTTC.